One TCR beta chain is described in this entry. Via MiXCR, TCRdb re-called the 5' RACE reads, giving one row per CDR3 protein. The table shows fewer than 500,000 distinct CDR3 sequences, with roughly 24% occurring only once. The entry originates in a study of identical twins. Germline V CDR1 and CDR2: SQVTM, ANQGSEA. There are 11 residues in the CDR3. V lost 4 bases and J 3 bases, leaving 6 bases between the germline ends. This sample also belongs to another study, concerning T cells expressing NK-cell markers.

The sample consisted of CD4+ T cells sorted from blood. This rearrangement joins TRBV29-1 to TRBJ1-1; D not certain. This TCR was sampled from a young woman in good health. CDR3 in amino acids: CSVAPYTEAFF. In DNA, the CDR3 is TGCAGCGTTGCACCCTACACTGAAGCTTTCTTT.